The table lists the clone carrying this T cell receptor (beta chain) with many counts. Amplification targeted TCR beta CDR3 regions from RNA transcripts. TCR CDR3 underwent first-round RT-PCR with the HTBI primer set. TCRdb recomputed calls from the multiplex PCR reads with MiXCR, one row per CDR3 protein. The data contain approximately 410,000 distinct CDR3 sequences, roughly 13% of them seen just once; the ten biggest clones take up more than 4.5%. These data are taken from a study of T cells in Graves' hyperthyroidism and ophthalmopathy. This CDR3 region has 17 residues. Germline V gene lookup returns CDR1 SNHLY and CDR2 FYNNEI. The V and J ends lost 6 bases and 4 bases, in that order; junction bases with no gene match: 14.

The receptor was isolated from a young woman with Graves' hyperthyroidism. V is TRBV2 and J is TRBJ1-1; 10 positions match TRBD1. Sequenced sample: blood. The CDR3 region is CASSAFRFGQGGTEAFF. The CDR3 DNA reads TGTGCCAGCAGCGCGTTTCGATTTGGACAGGGGGGCACTGAAGCTTTCTTT.